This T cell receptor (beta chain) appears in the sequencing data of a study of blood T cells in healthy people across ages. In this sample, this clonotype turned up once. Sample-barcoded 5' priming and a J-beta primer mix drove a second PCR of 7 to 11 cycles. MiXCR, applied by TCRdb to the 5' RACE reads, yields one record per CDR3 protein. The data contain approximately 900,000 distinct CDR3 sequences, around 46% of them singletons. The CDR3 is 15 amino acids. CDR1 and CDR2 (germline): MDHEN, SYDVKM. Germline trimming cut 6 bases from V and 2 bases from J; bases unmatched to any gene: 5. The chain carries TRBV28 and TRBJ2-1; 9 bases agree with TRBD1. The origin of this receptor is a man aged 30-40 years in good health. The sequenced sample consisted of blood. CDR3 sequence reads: CASRGGQGTYNEQFF. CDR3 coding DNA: TGTGCCAGCAGGGGAGGACAGGGGACCTACAATGAGCAGTTCTTC.